This entry lists 10 T cell receptor beta chains sequenced from one sample in a study of T cells after yellow fever vaccination. TCRdb re-called the 5' RACE reads with MiXCR, one entry per CDR3 protein. Found here are approximately 610,000 distinct CDR3 sequences, around a sixth of them singletons; the top ten hold roughly 17%. This material consisted of PBMCs, taken 5 days after the first yellow fever vaccination. The receptors were sampled from a young man who received the YFV17D yellow fever vaccine.

In its sample, this clonotype was seen a few times. The CDR3 loop is CASSLVVSRGGTGELFF. CDR3 in DNA: TGTGCCAGCAGCTTAGTAGTGTCGCGGGGGGGCACCGGGGAGCTGTTTTTT. V and J are TRBV7-2 and TRBJ2-2; 9 nucleotides agree with TRBD2. This CDR3 is built from 17 residues. J gave up 4 bases and V 1 base, and 7 bases lay outside the gene matches. Germline V gives CDR1 SGHTA, CDR2 FQGNSA.

In its sample, this clonotype was seen a few times. The J gene is TRBJ2-2, the V gene TRBV5-1; D remains ambiguous. The CDR3 length is 14 residues. Between the trimmed V and J ends, which lost 0 bases and 6 bases, there was a span of 9 bases. Germline CDR1 and CDR2: SGHRS and YFSETQ. This CDR3 is CASSLGNSAGELFF. The CDR3 DNA reads as TGCGCCAGCAGCTTGGGTAACAGTGCCGGGGAGCTGTTTTTT.

This clonotype turned up a few times. This rearrangement joins TRBV6-2 or TRBV6-3 to TRBJ2-7; TRBD2 might be the D (5 bases). Trimming took 6 bases from V and 5 from J, leaving 11 bases between them. Looked up from germline, CDR1 is MNHEY and CDR2 is SVGEGT. The CDR3 has 12 amino acids. DNA of the CDR3: TGTGCCAGCAGCCCAACTAGGGACGAGCAGTACTTC. Amino acids: CASSPTRDEQYF.

CDR3 loop: CASSSGQEGNTIYF. The CDR3 region has the DNA TGCGCCAGCAGCTCCGGACAGGAGGGAAACACCATATATTTT. This chain joins TRBV5-1 and TRBJ1-3, with 7 bases fitting TRBD1. In germline, CDR1 is SGHRS, CDR2 YFSETQ. The junction had 4 bases not matched to a gene; V was cut back by 3 bases and J by 4 bases. CDR3 length equals 14 residues.

The CDR3 DNA reads TGCAGCGTTGAAAGGCAGCTCGGTAATGAAAAACTGTTTTTT. Translated: CSVERQLGNEKLFF. V is TRBV29-1 and J is TRBJ1-4; D unclear. In germline, CDR1 is SQVTM, CDR2 ANQGSEA. The CDR3 has 14 amino acids. Trimming cost V 2 bases and J 4 bases, with 11 bases left between them.

The rearrangement uses TRBV19 and TRBJ2-7, with D uncertain. V was pared by 6 bases and J by 6 bases, with 15 bases between. The CDR3 has 13 residues. CDR1 and CDR2 from the germline V gene are LNHDA and SQIVND (reference sequence). CDR3 nucleotide sequence: TGTGCCAGTAGCGATGGAACGACCGGCGAGCAGTACGTC. Translating it yields CASSDGTTGEQYV.

V usage is TRBV27 and J usage is TRBJ2-1; 9 bases fit TRBD2. The CDR3 sequence is 13 residues long. Germline trimming cut 6 bases from V and 8 bases from J; bases unmatched to any gene: 5. The germline CDR1 and CDR2 sequences are MNHEY and SMNVEV (reference sequence). CDR3 nucleotides: TGTGCCAGCAGCCGCGGGGGGGCCTATGAGCAGTTCTTC. It codes for CASSRGGAYEQFF.

This rearrangement joins TRBV5-1 to TRBJ2-5; 7 bases are a match to TRBD1. Unmatched junction bases numbered 6, after V lost 4 bases and J lost 3 bases. The CDR3 extends over 14 amino acids. Germline V gene lookup returns CDR1 SGHRS and CDR2 YFSETQ. CDR3 nucleotides: TGCGCCAGCAGCCTAGGACAGGTGAAAGAGACCCAGTACTTC. This gives the protein CASSLGQVKETQYF.

The chain couples TRBV6-1 to TRBJ2-2; the match to TRBD2 covers 9 bases. This CDR3 contains 13 residues. J was trimmed by 7 bases and V by 6 bases; bases with no gene match: 3. Germline values: CDR1 MNHNS, CDR2 SASEGT. The CDR3 bases are TGTGCCAGCAGGACGACTAGCGGCGGGGAGCTGTTTTTT. This sequence encodes CASRTTSGGELFF.

V is TRBV24-1 and J is TRBJ1-2, with TRBD1 matching 7 bases. CDR3 length: 14 amino acids. V shed 1 base, J shed 6 bases, and the junction held 4 bases outside the gene matches. Germline V lookup: CDR1 KGHDR, CDR2 SFDVKD. CDR3 DNA: TGTGCCACCAGTGATTTCGGGACAGCCCATGGCTACACCTTC. It encodes CATSDFGTAHGYTF.